One sample yielded the 24 T cell receptor beta chains listed below, sequenced in a study of PD-1 blockade in classical Hodgkin lymphoma. Patients all relapsed after autologous stem cell transplantation, and there was variation in brentuximab vedotin exposure. TCRdb's table, derived via immunoSEQ multiplex PCR, lists solely in-frame clones and lacks some. The sample lists roughly 35,000 clones, about 91% occurring once. The specimen was peripheral blood mononuclear cells (PBMCs), collected before the second cycle of nivolumab. Receptors were obtained from a human donor with classical Hodgkin lymphoma.

A single count supports this clone. V and J are TRBV27 and TRBJ2-1; 10 nucleotides line up with TRBD2. Germline values: CDR1 MNHEY, CDR2 SMNVEV (reference sequence). The length of the CDR3 is 17 residues. Unmatched junction bases numbered 17, after V lost 8 bases and J lost 7 bases. This chain's CDR3 is CASRGRWLAGVRNEQFF. The CDR3 DNA sequence: TGTGCCAGCCGTGGACGGTGGCTAGCGGGAGTAAGGAATGAGCAGTTCTTC.

This clone was counted only a few times. This sequence joins TRBV5-4 and TRBJ1-2; tentatively, D is TRBD1 (5 bases). This CDR3 has 16 amino acids. Germline V gene data show CDR1 as SGHNT and CDR2 as YYREEE (reference sequence). The V end was cut by 4 bases, the J end by 7 bases, with 23 bases between. The CDR3 DNA reads TGTGCCAGCAGCCTGGGGGACTTACTAGCTACGAGTGGCTACACCTTC. This encodes CASSLGDLLATSGYTF.

This chain links TRBV11-2 with TRBJ2-1, with 10 bases fitting TRBD1. The CDR3 totals 17 residues. Germline V gives CDR1 SGHAT, CDR2 FQNNGV. Trimming at V came to 4 bases and at J to 0 bases, leaving 6 bases not matched to a gene. CDR3 sequence: CASSSWTGGISYNEQFF. DNA of the CDR3: TGTGCCAGCAGCTCTTGGACAGGGGGTATCTCCTACAATGAGCAGTTCTTC.

In its sample, this clone was seen once. V is TRBV27 and J is TRBJ2-7; 10 bases fit TRBD1. J was trimmed by 5 bases and V by 5 bases; bases with no gene match: 9. This CDR3 spans 15 amino acids. Germline V gene sequence: CDR1 MNHEY, CDR2 SMNVEV (reference sequence). The CDR3 DNA reads TGTGCCAGCAGTACACTGACAGGGGGCCGTCACGAGCAGTACTTC. This gives the protein CASSTLTGGRHEQYF.

This chain's CDR3 is CASSYYSRLHTGELFF. DNA of the CDR3: TGTGCCAGCAGTTACTATTCCAGGCTCCACACCGGGGAGCTGTTTTTT. The chain recombines TRBV6-6 with TRBJ2-2; D gene uncertain. Germline V gives CDR1 MNHNY, CDR2 SVGAGI (reference sequence). V lost 1 base and J lost 3, with 12 bases in between. CDR3 size: 16 residues.

The rearrangement links TRBV2 to TRBJ2-1; 7 nucleotides line up with TRBD2. The junction had 9 bases not matched to a gene; V was cut back by 7 bases and J by 0 bases. Per the germline V gene, CDR1 is SNHLY and CDR2 is FYNNEI. The length of the CDR3 is 16 residues. CDR3 in DNA: TGTGCCAGCACTCTTGGCCTAGCGGACTCCTACAATGAGCAGTTCTTC. Its translation is CASTLGLADSYNEQFF.

This chain links TRBV5-4 with TRBJ2-1; D may be TRBD2 (5 bases). This CDR3 contains 14 residues. The germline V gene has CDR1 SGHNT and CDR2 YYREEE (reference sequence). With 4 bases removed from V and 4 bases from J, the gap between germline ends came to 12 bases. The CDR3 nucleotides read TGTGCCAGCAGCCGGACTGGAACTTACAATGAGCAGTTCTTC. This translates into CASSRTGTYNEQFF.

This clone has only a few counts. The chain uses TRBV5-1 and TRBJ2-2, with D uncertain. Germline CDR1 is SGHRS and CDR2 is YFSETQ. V was shortened by 0 bases and J by 6 bases, with 6 bases between the two germline ends. This CDR3 region has 13 residues. The CDR3: CASSLEVAGELFF. CDR3 sequence (DNA): TGCGCCAGCAGCTTGGAAGTGGCCGGGGAGCTGTTTTTT.

The chain has TRBV25-1 and TRBJ2-2; the match to TRBD1 covers 10 bases. Looked up from germline, CDR1 is MGHDK and CDR2 is SYGVNS. The CDR3 spans 16 residues. With V trimmed by 2 bases and J by 5 bases, 5 bases remained unmatched. This chain's CDR3 is CASSEMDRGETGELFF. Here the CDR3 DNA reads TGTGCCAGCAGTGAAATGGACAGGGGGGAAACCGGGGAGCTGTTTTTT.

This sequence joins TRBV27 and TRBJ2-7; D is unresolved. The CDR3 contains 14 residues. The germline V and J ends were trimmed by 5 bases and 0 bases, with 11 bases remaining between them. In germline, CDR1 is MNHEY, CDR2 SMNVEV (reference sequence). The CDR3 DNA follows: TGTGCCAGCAGTCAGACTGGAAGCTCCTACGAGCAGTACTTC. This translates into CASSQTGSSYEQYF.

The CDR3 region has the DNA TGTGCCAGCAGTGGCTACACCTTC. The encoded protein is CASSGYTF. The chain links TRBV6-1 to TRBJ1-2; D unclear. Trimming left V 4 bases short and J 9 bases short, with 0 bases between. The CDR3 extends over 8 amino acids. Germline lookup yields CDR1 MNHNS and CDR2 SASEGT.

The chain employs TRBV6-1 and TRBJ2-5, with a possible D match to TRBD1 (6 bases). V lost 4 bases to trimming and J lost 6 bases, with 12 bases between them. CDR3 length: 13 amino acids. CDR1 is MNHNS, CDR2 SASEGT, per germline. The chain's CDR3 is CASSGTEVQTQYF. Written as DNA, the CDR3 is TGTGCCAGCAGTGGGACAGAGGTACAGACCCAGTACTTC.

This clone was observed a single time. The J gene is TRBJ2-1, the V gene TRBV18; 12 positions match TRBD2. Germline loops: CDR1 KGHSH, CDR2 LQKENI. With 5 bases clipped from V and 7 bases from J, the junction kept 9 bases outside the gene matches. There are 16 residues in the CDR3. CDR3 loop: CASSSVLAGGRNEQFF. The CDR3, as DNA: TGTGCCAGCTCATCGGTTCTAGCGGGAGGGCGGAATGAGCAGTTCTTC.

This clone was observed a few times. This CDR3 is CASSILEVNTEAFF. The DNA for the CDR3 is TGTGCCAGTAGTATTCTGGAGGTGAACACTGAAGCTTTCTTT. The V gene is TRBV19, the J gene TRBJ1-1; no reliable D call. Looked up from germline, CDR1 is LNHDA and CDR2 is SQIVND (reference sequence). This CDR3 has 14 amino acids. Trimming pared 3 bases from V and 0 bases from J, leaving 8 bases between.

The chain combines TRBV7-6 with TRBJ1-1, with 9 bases identical to TRBD1. Per the germline V gene, CDR1 is SGHVS and CDR2 is FNYEAQ. Germline trimming cut 4 bases from V and 4 bases from J; bases unmatched to any gene: 19. The CDR3 length is 19 residues. CDR3 sequence: CASSYARGGTGLVPTEAFF. The DNA for the CDR3 is TGTGCCAGCAGCTATGCACGAGGGGGGACAGGGCTAGTCCCCACTGAAGCTTTCTTT.

This rearrangement joins TRBV19 to TRBJ2-1; 8 bases map to TRBD2. CDR3 length: 12 amino acids. Germline CDR1 and CDR2: LNHDA and SQIVND (reference sequence). The V segment lost 6 bases and the J segment 14 bases; nucleotides outside the gene matches: 9. The CDR3 coding sequence is TGTGCCAGTAGAACACCGGGGACTAGTGAGTTCTTC. Its protein is CASRTPGTSEFF.

The CDR3 nucleotides are TGTGCCAGCCGTCCGCGAGTCTACAATGAGCAGTTCTTC. It translates to CASRPRVYNEQFF. This sequence joins TRBV7-8 and TRBJ2-1; D ambiguous. This CDR3 spans 13 amino acids. The V end lost 8 bases, the J end lost 3 bases, and 11 bases lay between the germline ends. Per the germline V gene, CDR1 is SGHVS and CDR2 is FQNEAQ.

The chain uses TRBV11-3 and TRBJ1-2, with D unresolved. The CDR3 extends over 14 amino acids. V shed 4 bases and J shed 7 bases, with 16 bases lying between them. In germline, CDR1 is SGHNT, CDR2 YENEEA. The CDR3 is CASSSGLGRSGYTF. CDR3 sequence (DNA): TGTGCCAGCAGCTCGGGCCTCGGACGGAGTGGCTACACCTTC.

This chain connects TRBV11-3 to TRBJ2-1, with a weak D call TRBD2 (5 bases). Germline CDR1 reads SGHNT; CDR2 reads YENEEA. This CDR3 region has 15 residues. Trimming shortened V by 4 bases and J by 2 bases, and 12 bases separated the two germline ends. The CDR3 loop reads CASSWRWVAYNEQFF. CDR3 coding DNA: TGTGCCAGCAGCTGGAGGTGGGTCGCCTACAATGAGCAGTTCTTC. The full variable domain, its missing parts supplied by reference TRBV11-3 and TRBJ2-1, is EAGVVQSPRYKIIEKKQPVAFWCNPISGHNTLYWYLQNLGQGPELLIRYENEEAVDDSQLPKDRFSAERLKGVDSTLKIQPAELGDSAVYLCASSWRWVAYNEQFFGPGTRLTVL.

This clone was picked up a small number of times. V and J are TRBV9 and TRBJ1-1; D uncertain. Germline CDR1 reads SGDLS; CDR2 reads YYNGEE. CDR3 size: 15 residues. V was pared by 1 base and J by 2 bases, with 12 bases between. The CDR3 coding sequence is TGTGCCAGCAGCGTAACCCCGAAAAAAAACACTGAAGCTTTCTTT. Protein product: CASSVTPKKNTEAFF. Variable domain in full (rest from reference TRBV9 and TRBJ1-1): DSGVTQTPKHLITATGQRVTLRCSPRSGDLSVYWYQQSLDQGLQFLIQYYNGEERAKGNILERFSAQQFPDLHSELNLSSLELGDSALYFCASSVTPKKNTEAFFGQGTRLTVV.

This rearrangement joins TRBV19 to TRBJ2-3, with 10 bases lining up with TRBD2. Germline CDR1 reads LNHDA; CDR2 reads SQIVND (reference sequence). The CDR3 runs to 15 residues. With V trimmed by 7 bases and J by 0 bases, 4 bases remained unmatched. CDR3 residues: CASTEGLASTDTQYF. The CDR3 DNA follows: TGTGCCAGTACTGAGGGACTAGCGAGCACAGATACGCAGTATTTT.

This clone was seen more than once but under ten times. The V call is TRBV4-3, the J call TRBJ1-1; D is possibly TRBD1 (5 bases). Trimming took off 3 bases at V and 5 bases at J, with 16 bases between the two ends. CDR3 length: 15 amino acids. Germline lookup yields CDR1 LGHNA and CDR2 YSLEER. Written as DNA, the CDR3 is TGCGCCAGCAGCCATCACCAGGGAGGGAGTACTGAAGCTTTCTTT. Residues: CASSHHQGGSTEAFF.

The rearrangement uses TRBV30 and TRBJ2-4; TRBD1 matches at 11 bases. The CDR3 covers 15 residues. J gave up 2 bases and V 8 bases, and 8 bases lay outside the gene matches. From germline, CDR1 is GTSNPN and CDR2 SVGIG (reference sequence). CDR3 in amino acids: CAVRGTGGSKNIQYF. The CDR3 coding sequence is TGTGCCGTCCGCGGGACAGGGGGTTCCAAAAACATTCAGTACTTC.

This chain uses TRBV5-1 with TRBJ2-3; tentative D call: TRBD2 (5 bases). The V gene lost 4 bases and the J gene lost 0 bases, with 6 bases spanning the gap. CDR1 and CDR2 from the germline V gene are SGHRS and YFSETQ. The CDR3 runs 13 residues. The CDR3 DNA reads TGCGCCAGCAGCCTAGCTAGCACAGATACGCAGTATTTT. The encoded protein is CASSLASTDTQYF.